The clone carrying this TCR beta chain has more than one count but fewer than ten. The antigen is unknown. The data originate from a study of blood T cells in healthy people across ages. Notes on the study in general: A roughly linear fall in TCR beta diversity per million T cells was seen with increasing age.

J lost 4 bases, V lost 0 bases, and 6 bases had no gene match. This CDR3 has 15 amino acids. Germline CDR1 and CDR2: LNHNV and YYDKDF (reference sequence). A second 7 to 11 cycle PCR used barcoded and J-beta primers. One entry per CDR3 protein results from TCRdb running MiXCR on the 5' RACE reads. The sample holds about 1.5 million distinct CDR3 sequences, under 55% seen once. This receptor was taken from a woman aged 18-29 years in good health. The sequenced material came from blood. V gene TRBV15 combines with J gene TRBJ2-7; TRBD1 matches at 7 bases. This chain's CDR3 is CATSRDPGRGYEQYF. DNA for the CDR3: TGTGCCACCAGCAGAGATCCGGGCAGGGGGTACGAGCAGTACTTC.